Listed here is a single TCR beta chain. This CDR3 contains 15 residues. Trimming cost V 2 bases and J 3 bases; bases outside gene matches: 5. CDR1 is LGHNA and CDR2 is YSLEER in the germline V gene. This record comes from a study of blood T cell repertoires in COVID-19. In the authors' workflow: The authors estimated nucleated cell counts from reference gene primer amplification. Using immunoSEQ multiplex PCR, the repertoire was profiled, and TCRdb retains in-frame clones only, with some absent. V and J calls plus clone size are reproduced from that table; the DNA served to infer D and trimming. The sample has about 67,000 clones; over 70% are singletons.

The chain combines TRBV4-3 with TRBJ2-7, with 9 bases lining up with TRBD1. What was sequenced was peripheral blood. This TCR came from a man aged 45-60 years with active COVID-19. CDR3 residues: CASSQTGTGFYEQYF. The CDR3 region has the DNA TGCGCCAGCAGCCAAACCGGGACAGGGTTCTACGAGCAGTACTTC.